This T cell receptor (beta chain) was recorded in a study of T-cell memory formation after mild COVID-19. Study-level information: TCR clusters were mostly donor specific.

This clonotype was observed a handful of times. Germline V CDR1 and CDR2: DFQATT, SNEGSKA (reference sequence). The CDR3 has 13 amino acids. Trimming removed 3 bases at V and 7 bases at J, with 16 bases between. 5'RACE primed at constant segments yielded TCR alpha and TCR beta cDNA libraries bearing sample barcodes and UMIs. TCRdb independently ran MiXCR on the 5' RACE reads; one entry per CDR3 protein. Of roughly 150,000 distinct CDR3 sequences in the sample, 10% to 15% were seen once. The sequence derives from a man aged 18 to 29 who had mild COVID-19 (a few samples of this study predate the infection). Cell type and time point are not known. The sample was PBMCs or a T cell subset sorted from them (not recorded which). J is TRBJ2-7 and V is TRBV20-1; weak D call: TRBD1 (6 bases). The CDR3 spells CSASTTGSREQYF. In DNA, the CDR3 is TGCAGTGCTAGTACGACAGGCTCCCGGGAGCAGTACTTC.